This record looks at one T cell receptor beta chain sequence and its context. These data come from a study of siplizumab effects on memory and regulatory T cells. The data were produced by immunoSEQ multiplex PCR, yet TCRdb's version contains in-frame clones alone and is incomplete. The data hold under 70,000 clones, with approximately 79% observed a single time. The sequenced sample was memory CD4+ T cells sorted from blood. This clonotype originated in a human donor in good health.

The CDR3 region has the DNA TGTGCCAGCAGTTTGGACAGGGCGAACACTGAAGCTTTCTTT. Translation gives CASSLDRANTEAFF. The chain couples TRBV27 to TRBJ1-1; TRBD1 agrees at 8 bases. This CDR3 comprises 14 residues. V lost 3 bases and J lost 1; bases outside the gene matches: 1. Per the germline V gene, CDR1 is MNHEY and CDR2 is SMNVEV (reference sequence).